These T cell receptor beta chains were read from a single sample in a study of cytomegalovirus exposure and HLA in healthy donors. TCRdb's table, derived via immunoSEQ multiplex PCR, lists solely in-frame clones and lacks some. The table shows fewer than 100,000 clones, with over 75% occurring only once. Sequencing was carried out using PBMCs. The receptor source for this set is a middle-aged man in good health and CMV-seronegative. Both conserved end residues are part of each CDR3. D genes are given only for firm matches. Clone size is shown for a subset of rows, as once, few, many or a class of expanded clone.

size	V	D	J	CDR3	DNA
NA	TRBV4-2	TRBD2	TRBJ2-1	CASSQNLAGGYNEQFF	TGTGCCAGCAGCCAAAATTTAGCGGGAGGGTACAATGAGCAGTTCTTC
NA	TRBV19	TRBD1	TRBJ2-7	CASSPRDRSSPMAYEQYF	TGTGCCAGTAGTCCCCGGGACAGGTCCTCTCCTATGGCCTACGAGCAGTACTTC
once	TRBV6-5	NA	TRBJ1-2	CASTRTRGGYGYTF	TGTGCCAGCACGCGAACGAGGGGGGGCTATGGCTACACCTTC
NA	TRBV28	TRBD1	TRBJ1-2	CASSLFGAGGFGYTF	TGTGCCAGCAGTTTATTTGGGGCAGGGGGCTTTGGCTACACCTTC
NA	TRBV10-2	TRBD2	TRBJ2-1	CASSNGLAGVNEQFF	TGCGCCAGCAGTAACGGACTAGCGGGAGTCAATGAGCAGTTCTTC
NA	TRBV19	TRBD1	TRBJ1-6	CASSTRTGSPLHF	TGTGCCAGTAGTACCCGGACAGGTTCACCCCTCCACTTT
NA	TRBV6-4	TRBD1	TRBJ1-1	CASRETGGCEAFF	TGTGCCAGCAGGGAGACAGGGGGCTGTGAAGCTTTCTTT
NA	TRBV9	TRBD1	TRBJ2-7	CASSVAQGTGEQYF	TGTGCCAGCAGCGTAGCACAGGGGACGGGCGAGCAGTACTTC
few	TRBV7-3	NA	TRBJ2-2	CASSTKVLGLYTGELFF	TGTGCCAGCAGCACAAAGGTCCTAGGCTTGTACACCGGGGAGCTGTTTTTT
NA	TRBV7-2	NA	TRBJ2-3	CASRRTGRSVNTQYF	TGTGCCAGCAGACGAACAGGACGGTCGGTGAATACGCAGTATTTT
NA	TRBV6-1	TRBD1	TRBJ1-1	CASQGDSEAFF	TGTGCCAGCCAGGGGGATTCTGAAGCTTTCTTT
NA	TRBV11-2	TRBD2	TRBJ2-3	CASSILAGAVDTQYF	TGTGCCAGCAGCATACTAGCGGGAGCCGTGGATACGCAGTATTTT
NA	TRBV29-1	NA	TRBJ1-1	CSVGRDTEAFF	TGCAGCGTTGGCCGAGACACTGAAGCTTTCTTT
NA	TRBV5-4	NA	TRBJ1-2	CASSLVGARGYTF	TGTGCCAGCAGCTTGGTAGGGGCGCGGGGCTACACCTTC
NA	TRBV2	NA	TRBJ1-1	CASSYTTEAFF	TGTGCCAGCAGTTACACGACTGAAGCTTTCTTT
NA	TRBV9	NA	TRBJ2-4	CASSVDGLPNRNIQYF	TGTGCCAGCAGCGTAGACGGGTTACCCAATCGAAACATTCAGTACTTC
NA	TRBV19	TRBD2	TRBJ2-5	CASSATSGRDQETQYF	TGTGCCAGTAGTGCGACTAGCGGGAGGGACCAAGAGACCCAGTACTTC
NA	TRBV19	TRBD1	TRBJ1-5	CASSILGTGVSNQPQHF	TGTGCCAGTAGTATACTCGGGACAGGGGTTAGCAATCAGCCCCAGCATTTT
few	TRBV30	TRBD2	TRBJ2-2	CAWSVFLRGDTGELFF	TGTGCCTGGAGTGTATTTTTGCGGGGGGACACCGGGGAGCTGTTTTTT
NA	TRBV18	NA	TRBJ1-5	CASSPGGTDNQPQHF	TGTGCCAGCTCACCGGGCGGGACTGACAATCAGCCCCAGCATTTT
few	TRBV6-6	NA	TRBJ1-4	CASSYQDSGNEKLFF	TGTGCCAGCAGTTACCAGGACAGTGGAAATGAAAAACTGTTTTTT
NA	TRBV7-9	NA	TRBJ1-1	CASSLAAENTEAFF	TGTGCCAGCAGCTTAGCAGCGGAGAACACTGAAGCTTTCTTT
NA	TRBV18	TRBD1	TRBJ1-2	CASSGQGALDYGYTF	TGTGCCAGTTCGGGACAGGGGGCGTTGGACTATGGCTACACCTTC
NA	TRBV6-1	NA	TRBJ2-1	CASSPLRSDGNEQFF	TGTGCCAGCAGTCCCCTCAGGTCCGACGGCAATGAGCAGTTCTTC
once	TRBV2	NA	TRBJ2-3	CASSSARSTDTQYF	TGTGCCAGCAGTTCCGCGCGAAGCACAGATACGCAGTATTTT
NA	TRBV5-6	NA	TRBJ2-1	CASSQDPEGDNEQFF	TGTGCCAGCAGCCAGGACCCTGAGGGGGACAATGAGCAGTTCTTC
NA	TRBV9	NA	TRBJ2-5	CASSLRLSGETQYF	TGTGCCAGCAGCCTGAGACTAAGTGGAGAGACCCAGTACTTC
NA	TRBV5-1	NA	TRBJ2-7	CASSLVPNEQYF	TGCGCCAGCAGCTTGGTTCCAAACGAGCAGTACTTC
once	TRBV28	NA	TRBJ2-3	CASSSPQKTDTQYF	TGTGCCAGCAGTTCCCCCCAAAAAACAGATACGCAGTATTTT